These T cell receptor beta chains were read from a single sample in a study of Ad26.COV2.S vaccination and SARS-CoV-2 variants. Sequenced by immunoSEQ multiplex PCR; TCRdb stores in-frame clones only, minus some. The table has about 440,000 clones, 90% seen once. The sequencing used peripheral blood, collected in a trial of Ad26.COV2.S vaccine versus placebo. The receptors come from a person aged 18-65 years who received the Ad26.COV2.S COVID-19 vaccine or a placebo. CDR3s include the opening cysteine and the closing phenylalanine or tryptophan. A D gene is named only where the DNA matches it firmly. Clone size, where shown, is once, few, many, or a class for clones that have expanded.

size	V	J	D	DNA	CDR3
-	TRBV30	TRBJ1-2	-	TGTGCCTGGAGTAACAGGGCAAACTATGGCTACACCTTC	CAWSNRANYGYTF
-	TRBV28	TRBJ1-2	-	TGTGCCAGCATGGGGATCTATGGCTACACCTTC	CASMGIYGYTF
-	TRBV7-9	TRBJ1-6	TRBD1	TGTGCCAGCAGCCCCGGGACAGCCTATTCACCCCTCCACTTT	CASSPGTAYSPLHF
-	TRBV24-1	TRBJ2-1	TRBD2	TGTGCCACCAGTGATGCAAAGTCAGGACTAGCGGGAGTCTACAATGAGCAGTTCTTC	CATSDAKSGLAGVYNEQFF
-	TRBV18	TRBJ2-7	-	TGTGCCAGCTCACCCTGGGACTCCTATGGCGAGCAGTACTTC	CASSPWDSYGEQYF
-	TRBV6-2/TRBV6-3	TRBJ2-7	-	TGTGCCAGCAGTTACTCGGGGGGGCGCGTCTCCGAGCAGTACTTC	CASSYSGGRVSEQYF
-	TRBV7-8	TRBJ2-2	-	TGTGCCAGCAGCTTTCGAGAGACCACCGGGGAGCTGTTTTTT	CASSFRETTGELFF
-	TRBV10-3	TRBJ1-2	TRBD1	TGTGCCATCAGTGGGGACAGCAACTATGGCTACACCTTC	CAISGDSNYGYTF
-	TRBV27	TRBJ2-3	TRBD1	TGTGCCAGCAGTTTGCATGCCAACCATCGACAGGGCGGCACAGATACGCAGTATTTT	CASSLHANHRQGGTDTQYF
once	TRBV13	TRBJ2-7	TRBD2	TGTGCCAGCAGCTTTTCTCGGCTAGCGGCCTACGAGCAGTACTTC	CASSFSRLAAYEQYF
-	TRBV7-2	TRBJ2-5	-	TGTGCCAGCAGCTTAGAGGCAGGTCCAAGGGAGACCCAGTACTTC	CASSLEAGPRETQYF
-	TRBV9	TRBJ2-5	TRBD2	TGTGCCAGCAGCGTAGATGGACTAGCGGGAGAGACCCAGTACTTC	CASSVDGLAGETQYF
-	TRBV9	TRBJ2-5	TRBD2	TGTGCCAGCAGCGTAGATCCAGCGGGAGGGCGGCGGGAGACCCAGTACTTC	CASSVDPAGGRRETQYF
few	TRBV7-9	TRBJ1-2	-	TGTGCCAGCAGCTTAGACCTCAGGAACAGGGACTTTAACTATGGCTACACCTTC	CASSLDLRNRDFNYGYTF
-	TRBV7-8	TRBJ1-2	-	TGTGCCAGCAGCCCGGACGAAAACTATGGCTACACCTTC	CASSPDENYGYTF
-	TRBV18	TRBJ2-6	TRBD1	TGTGCCAGCTCACGGACAGGGTTGGCATCTGGGGCCAACGTCCTGACTTTC	CASSRTGLASGANVLTF
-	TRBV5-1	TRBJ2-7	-	TGCGCCAGCAGCTTGGAGACAGGACTCGCCTACGAGCAGTACTTC	CASSLETGLAYEQYF
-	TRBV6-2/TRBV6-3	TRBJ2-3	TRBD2	TGTGCCAGCAGCCGAACTAGCGGCGAGTACACAGATACGCAGTATTTT	CASSRTSGEYTDTQYF
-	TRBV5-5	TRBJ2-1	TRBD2	TGTGCCAGCAGCTTTAGAAGCGGGAGTAATGAGCAGTTCTTC	CASSFRSGSNEQFF
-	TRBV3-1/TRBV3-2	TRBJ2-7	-	TGTGCCAGCAGTCTGACAGGAGCCTCCTACGAGCAGTACTTC	CASSLTGASYEQYF
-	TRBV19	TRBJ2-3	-	TGTGCCAGTAGTTCACGATCCTACACAGATACGCAGTATTTT	CASSSRSYTDTQYF
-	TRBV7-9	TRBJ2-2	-	TGTGCCAGCAGCTGGAACACCGGGGAGCTGTTTTTT	CASSWNTGELFF
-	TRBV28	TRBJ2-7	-	TGTGCCAGCAGTTCTAACACCTACGAGCAGTACTTC	CASSSNTYEQYF
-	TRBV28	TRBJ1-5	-	TGTGCCAGCACCATTACCAATCAGCCCCAGCATTTT	CASTITNQPQHF
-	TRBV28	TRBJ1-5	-	TGTGCCAGCAGTTCGTACTATCAGCCCCAGCATTTT	CASSSYYQPQHF
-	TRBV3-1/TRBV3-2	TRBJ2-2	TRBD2	TGTGCCAGCAGCCAACGCCGCCCGGGGCTAGCGGGCCGGAACACCGGGGAGCTGTTTTTT	CASSQRRPGLAGRNTGELFF
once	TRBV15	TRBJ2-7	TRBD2	TGTGCCACCAGCAAGCTGAGTCACGGGAGGGCCAGCTACGAGCAGTACTTC	CATSKLSHGRASYEQYF
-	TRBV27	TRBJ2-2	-	TGTGCCAGCAGTCCCAGAGCCGACTTGACGAACACCGGGGAGCTGTTTTTT	CASSPRADLTNTGELFF
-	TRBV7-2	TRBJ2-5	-	TGTGCCAGCAGCTTAGGAGGGCTGGAGACCCAGTACTTC	CASSLGGLETQYF
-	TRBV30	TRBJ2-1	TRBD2	TGTGCCTGGAGTTGGCGGGAGCGCCCTATCGATGAGCAGTTCTTC	CAWSWRERPIDEQFF
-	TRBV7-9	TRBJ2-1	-	TGTGCCAGCAGCTTAAAGGGGGAGGGGGCTGAGCAGTTCTTC	CASSLKGEGAEQFF
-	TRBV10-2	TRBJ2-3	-	TGCGCCAGCAGTGCAGGAGTGAGCACAGATACGCAGTATTTT	CASSAGVSTDTQYF
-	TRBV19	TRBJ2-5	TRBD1	TGTGCCAGTATTCCGGGACAGGTCCAAGAGACCCAGTACTTC	CASIPGQVQETQYF
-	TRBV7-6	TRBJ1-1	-	TGTGCCAGCAGCACCGGGACGGTTATGAACACTGAAGCTTTCTTT	CASSTGTVMNTEAFF
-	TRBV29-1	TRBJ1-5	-	TGCAGCATCGGGGGGGTGGGAAATCAGCCCCAGCATTTT	CSIGGVGNQPQHF
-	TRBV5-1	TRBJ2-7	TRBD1	TGCGCCAGCAGCTTGACCCCGGGACAGTACTACGAGCAGTACTTC	CASSLTPGQYYEQYF
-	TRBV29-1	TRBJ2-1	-	TGCAGCGTTGCGGGGGCCCGTTTCAATGAGCAGTTCTTC	CSVAGARFNEQFF
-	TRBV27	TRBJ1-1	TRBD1	TGTGCCAGCAGTTTAGTGGGACAGGGGTTGAACACTGAAGCTTTCTTT	CASSLVGQGLNTEAFF
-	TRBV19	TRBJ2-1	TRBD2	TGTGCCAGTAGTATAGATCTAGTGGGAGGGCTCTACAATGAGCAGTTCTTC	CASSIDLVGGLYNEQFF
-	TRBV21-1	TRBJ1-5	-	TGTGCCAGCAGCAAAACGGACCCGGGACAGGCCAACAATCAGCCCCAGCATTTT	CASSKTDPGQANNQPQHF
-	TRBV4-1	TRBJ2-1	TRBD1	TGCGCCAGCAGCCAAGCAGGAGGAGCAGGACAGGGGAACAATGAGCAGTTCTTC	CASSQAGGAGQGNNEQFF
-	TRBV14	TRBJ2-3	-	TGTGCCAGCAGCCGCCTGCCGGTCGAAGGCACAGATACGCAGTATTTT	CASSRLPVEGTDTQYF
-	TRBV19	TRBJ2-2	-	TGTGCCATCTTCAACCCGACAGGAGCCACCGGGGAGCTGTTTTTT	CAIFNPTGATGELFF
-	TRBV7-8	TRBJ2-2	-	TGTGCCAGCAGCTTAGGATCTTGGCCGTTTTTT	CASSLGSWPFF
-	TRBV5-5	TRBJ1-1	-	TGTGCCAGCAGCCCCCAGGACGGTTGGGCGCCCGAAGCTTTCTTT	CASSPQDGWAPEAFF
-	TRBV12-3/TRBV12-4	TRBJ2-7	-	TGTGCCAGCAGTTTCGGGGGTTTGGGCGAGCAGTACTTC	CASSFGGLGEQYF
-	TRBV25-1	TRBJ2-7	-	TGTGCCAGCAGTGAATCTCGAGGCTTTAGCTCCTACGAGCAGTACTTC	CASSESRGFSSYEQYF
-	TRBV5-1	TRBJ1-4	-	TGCGCCAGCAGCCCTGTCCGAGGTGGGGATAATGAAAAACTGTTTTTT	CASSPVRGGDNEKLFF
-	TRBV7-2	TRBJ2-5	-	TGTGCCAGCAGCCGGTCACTCCGCGGAGGGGGGGAGACCCAGTACTTC	CASSRSLRGGGETQYF
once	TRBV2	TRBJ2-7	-	TGTGCCAGCAGGGCCGGCTATTACGAGCAGTACTTC	CASRAGYYEQYF
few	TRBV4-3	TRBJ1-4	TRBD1	TGCACCAGCAGCCAATCCTGGACAGGGAGAATCGAAAAACTGTTTTTT	CTSSQSWTGRIEKLFF
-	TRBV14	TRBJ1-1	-	TGTGCCAGCAGCCCGAGGAGGTGGGAGAACACTGAAGCTTTCTTT	CASSPRRWENTEAFF
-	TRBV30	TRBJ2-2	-	TGTGCCTGGAGAACCCGGAGGGCCCCTGACACCGGGGAGCTGTTTTTT	CAWRTRRAPDTGELFF
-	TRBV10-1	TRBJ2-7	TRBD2	TGCGCCAGCAGTGATTTTTGGGGCGGGAGCCCTTACGAGCAGTACTTC	CASSDFWGGSPYEQYF
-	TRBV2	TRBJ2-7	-	TGTGCCAGTCGGGACTTAGTAGACGAGCAGTACTTC	CASRDLVDEQYF
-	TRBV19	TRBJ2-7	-	TGTGCCACCTCCGGATGGGCTTCCCCGAGTTTGAGCTCCTACGAGCAGTACTTC	CATSGWASPSLSSYEQYF